This TCR beta chain was found in a study of cytomegalovirus exposure and HLA in healthy donors. Notes on this clone: What it binds is unknown.

Overall study findings and caveats: In a later analysis, fewer than 20,000 TCR beta sequences were associated with HLA alleles at 0.05 false discovery rate. Presence/absence analyses supposed approximately even sequencing depth among donors. In terms of immune exposure information, only CMV serostatus was available.

The PCR used 60 Vbeta and 13 Jbeta primers. TCRdb's table, derived via immunoSEQ multiplex PCR, lists solely in-frame clones and lacks some. The table has 150,000 or so clones, approximately 84% seen once; the top ten hold 1.4%. The CDR3 sequence is 15 residues long. In germline, CDR1 is MNHEY, CDR2 SMNVEV (reference sequence). J was trimmed by 6 bases and V by 0 bases; bases with no gene match: 6. This TCR came from a man aged 30 to 45 in good health and CMV-seropositive. Sequencing input: PBMCs. The chain recombines TRBV27 with TRBJ2-7; 9 bases align to TRBD2. CDR3 sequence (DNA): TGTGCCAGCAGTTTATCGGGGCGGGGGGGCACCGAGCAGTACTTC. Translating it yields CASSLSGRGGTEQYF.